This passage covers 4 T cell receptor beta chains from one sample sequenced in a study of cytomegalovirus exposure and HLA in healthy donors. Researchers ran the PCR with 60 Vbeta and 13 Jbeta primers. Generated by immunoSEQ multiplex PCR, the TCRdb table keeps only in-frame clones and is missing some. The sample consists of 110,000 to 150,000 clones, around four fifths of them appearing once. Material: PBMCs. These receptors came from a male donor in good health and CMV-seronegative.

J is TRBJ2-5 and V is TRBV7-8; perhaps TRBD1 as D (6 bases). CDR1 is SGHVS, CDR2 FQNEAQ, per germline. Trimming stripped 4 bases from V and 1 base from J, with 13 bases between. The CDR3 has 15 amino acids. The CDR3 region is CASSSPGTPQETQYF. The CDR3 nucleotides are TGTGCCAGCAGCTCACCCGGGACACCCCAAGAGACCCAGTACTTC.

The V gene is TRBV4-3, the J gene TRBJ2-6, with a weak D call TRBD1 (6 bases). Trimming took off 1 base at V and 2 bases at J, with 6 bases between the two ends. Germline CDR1 and CDR2: LGHNA and YSLEER. This CDR3 region has 15 residues. The DNA of the CDR3 is TGCGCCAGCAGCCAAGGGACAGCTGGGGCCAACGTCCTGACTTTC. It codes for CASSQGTAGANVLTF.

The gene calls are TRBV5-1 and TRBJ2-4; 11 nucleotides match TRBD1. This CDR3 is built from 18 residues. Germline CDR1 is SGHRS and CDR2 is YFSETQ. The J segment lost 0 bases and the V segment lost 4 bases, leaving 9 bases of the junction unmatched. The CDR3 DNA sequence: TGCGCCAGCAGCCCCGGGACAGGGGGAATTTCAGCCAAAAACATTCAGTACTTC. Translation gives CASSPGTGGISAKNIQYF.

This chain connects TRBV7-2 to TRBJ2-1, with D uncertain. The ends were cut back, 0 bases at V and 0 bases at J, with 12 bases in the middle. The CDR3 sequence is 17 residues long. Germline CDR1 reads SGHTA; CDR2 reads FQGNSA. The CDR3 DNA sequence: TGTGCCAGCAGCTTAGCCGTCTTGGCAGACTCCTACAATGAGCAGTTCTTC. Its protein is CASSLAVLADSYNEQFF.